This TCR beta chain was retrieved from a study of vaccination effects on CD4 cells after COVID-19. Of note for this clone: Its specificity is unknown.

TCRdb keeps only in-frame clones here, not all; method: immunoSEQ multiplex PCR. The table shows roughly 70,000 clones, with 65% to 75% occurring only once. CD4+ T cells specific for antigen were expanded with viral peptide pools by the ViraFEST assay before sequencing. Cultured cells yielded isolated CD4+ T cells after less than 11 days. A positive SARS-CoV-2 PCR test fell between March and December 2020. Per germline, CDR1 LGHDT and CDR2 YNNKEL (reference sequence). V was shortened by 1 base and J by 5 bases, with 8 bases between the two germline ends. The CDR3 runs to 14 residues. The sequencing here drew on CD4+ T cells from PBMCs cultured with HIV peptides, taken before COVID-19 vaccination. Regarding subset: HIV-1 Nef peptide pool negative control/reference culture. The chain couples TRBV3-1 (or the pseudogene TRBV3-2) to TRBJ2-2; no clear D. The clonotype was recovered from a human donor who had a prior SARS-CoV-2 infection. The DNA of the CDR3 is TGTGCCAGCAGCCAAGTTCGCTGGACCGGGGAGCTGTTTTTT. Translating it yields CASSQVRWTGELFF.